This is a list of T cell receptor beta chains from one sample in a study of blood T cell repertoires in COVID-19. Repertoires were generated with immunoSEQ multiplex PCR, while TCRdb's copy carries only in-frame clones and drops some. The sample contains under 80,000 clones, around 87% of which appear only once. The specimen sequenced was peripheral blood. All receptors derive from a man in his sixties or seventies with acute or convalescent COVID-19. CDR3s include the opening cysteine and the closing phenylalanine or tryptophan. A D gene is named only where the DNA matches it firmly. Not all rows give a size; the values are once, few, many and, for expanded clones, a class.

d_call clone_size j_call v_call cdr3_nt cdr3_aa
NA NA TRBJ2-3 TRBV2 TGTGCCAGCAGAAACTCGGGACTCCATCCGGATACGCAGTATTTT CASRNSGLHPDTQYF
TRBD1 NA TRBJ1-1 TRBV5-6 TGTGCCAGCAGCCTACAGGGGGCCGATTACACTGAAGCTTTCTTT CASSLQGADYTEAFF
NA once TRBJ2-7 TRBV12-5 TGTGCTAGTGGTTTGCCACATTCCTACGAGCAGTACTTC CASGLPHSYEQYF
TRBD1 NA TRBJ1-5 TRBV5-5 TGTGCCAGCAGCTCCGGACAGGACAATCAGCCCCAGCATTTT CASSSGQDNQPQHF
NA few TRBJ2-2 TRBV13 TGTGCCAGCAGCTTACGGGGTTACGGGGAGCTGTTTTTT CASSLRGYGELFF
NA NA TRBJ2-4 TRBV6-5 TGTGCCAGCACCCGGGACTCAAACATTCAGTACTTC CASTRDSNIQYF
TRBD2 NA TRBJ2-7 TRBV5-4 TGTGCCAGCAGCACCTATCTAGCGGGGAGCTACGAGCAGTACTTC CASSTYLAGSYEQYF
NA few TRBJ2-1 TRBV11-2 TGTGCCAGCAGCTCGAAATCGGGGATCATTCAACTCTACAATGAGCAGTTCTTC CASSSKSGIIQLYNEQFF
TRBD1 NA TRBJ2-2 TRBV5-1 TGCGCCAGCAGCTTAATAGACAGGGGGTTGTTCGCGAACACCGGGGAGCTGTTTTTT CASSLIDRGLFANTGELFF
TRBD1 NA TRBJ1-2 TRBV27 TGTGCCAGCAGTCGGGGGCAGGGGGCTCTCTATGGCTACACCTTC CASSRGQGALYGYTF
NA NA TRBJ1-1 TRBV5-1 TGCGCCAGCAGCCAAGGGACTAACACTGAAGCTTTCTTT CASSQGTNTEAFF
NA NA TRBJ1-1 TRBV10-3 TGTGCCATCAGTGATACGGTGTACCCGAACACTGAAGCTTTCTTT CAISDTVYPNTEAFF
NA few TRBJ1-2 TRBV5-4 TGTGCCAGCAGCTTGGAAGGGGTCTATGGCTACACCTTC CASSLEGVYGYTF
NA NA TRBJ2-5 TRBV7-7 TGTGCTAGCAGCGCCCCACAGGAGACCCAGTACTTC CASSAPQETQYF
NA NA TRBJ1-1 TRBV5-1 TGCGCCAGCACCTCCGGCACTGAAGCTTTCTTT CASTSGTEAFF
NA NA TRBJ2-3 TRBV6-5 TGTGCCAGCAGCCTGTCAGGGGATACGCAGTATTTT CASSLSGDTQYF
NA NA TRBJ1-4 TRBV19 TGTGCCAGTAGTTACAGGGTCTTGGGTGAAAAACTGTTTTTT CASSYRVLGEKLFF
NA NA TRBJ2-1 TRBV19 TGTGCCAGTAGTGCCGACCTAGCGAAGGAGCAGTTCTTC CASSADLAKEQFF
NA NA TRBJ1-1 TRBV6-1 TGTGCCAGCAGTGAAGCGCGGTTAAACACTGAAGCTTTCTTT CASSEARLNTEAFF
TRBD2 NA TRBJ2-1 TRBV5-1 TGCGCCAGCAGCTTACTAGCGAGGAACTACAATGAGCAGTTCTTC CASSLLARNYNEQFF
NA once TRBJ1-3 TRBV4-1 TGCGCCAGCAGCCAACGGGACACCATATATTTT CASSQRDTIYF
TRBD1 NA TRBJ2-7 TRBV5-6 TGTGCCAGCAGCCCCTCAGGGGGATCGGCCGAGCAGTACTTC CASSPSGGSAEQYF
TRBD1 once TRBJ2-3 TRBV5-1 TGCGCCAGCAGCCCTTGGGACAGGGGTCCCACAGATACGCAGTATTTT CASSPWDRGPTDTQYF
NA once TRBJ1-4 TRBV29-1 TGCAGCGTTGACGTCAGGGGACAATGGGGGGAAAAACTGTTTTTT CSVDVRGQWGEKLFF
TRBD1 once TRBJ2-2 TRBV6-6 TGTGCCAGCAGTTACTCGGGACAGGGAACCGGGGAGCTGTTTTTT CASSYSGQGTGELFF
NA NA TRBJ2-2 TRBV25-1 TGTGCCAGCAGTGTTCCGGGATATTCTACCGGGGAGCTGTTTTTT CASSVPGYSTGELFF
TRBD2 NA TRBJ2-1 TRBV6-2/TRBV6-3 TGTGCCAGCAGTACACAGACTAGCGGGTACAATGAGCAGTTCTTC CASSTQTSGYNEQFF
TRBD1 NA TRBJ1-2 TRBV3-1/TRBV3-2 TGTGCCAGCAGCCAAGATCGTACAGGGGGGGGCTACACCTTC CASSQDRTGGGYTF
TRBD1 NA TRBJ2-2 TRBV10-1 TGCGCCAGCAGTGATGACAGGGCGAAGTTGGACACCGGGGAGCTGTTTTTT CASSDDRAKLDTGELFF
NA NA TRBJ1-2 TRBV9 TGTGCCAGCAGCCTCCAGGACTATTCTAACTATGGCTACACCTTC CASSLQDYSNYGYTF
NA NA TRBJ1-3 TRBV5-1 TGCGCCAGCAGCGCCCTAGTAGGGGCTGGAAACACCATATATTTT CASSALVGAGNTIYF
TRBD2 NA TRBJ2-1 TRBV7-9 TGTGCCAGCAGCTCTAGCGGACCCTACAATGAGCAGTTCTTC CASSSSGPYNEQFF
TRBD1 NA TRBJ2-4 TRBV15 TGTGCCACCAGCGGGCGACAGGGGGCGAAGATCCACAAAAACATTCAGTACTTC CATSGRQGAKIHKNIQYF
TRBD1 NA TRBJ2-7 TRBV6-5 TGTGCCAGTTCCGGGACAGGGGGTCACGAGCAGTACTTC CASSGTGGHEQYF
TRBD1 NA TRBJ2-3 TRBV5-1 TGCGCCAGCAGCTTAGGTACAGGGGTGACAGATACGCAGTATTTT CASSLGTGVTDTQYF
TRBD2 NA TRBJ2-7 TRBV20-1 TGCAGGGCTACTCTCGGGAGGGAGCAGTACTTC CRATLGREQYF
TRBD1 NA TRBJ1-1 TRBV11-2 TGTGCCAGCAGCTTAGAAGGTGGGACAGGGGCTGAAGCTTTCTTT CASSLEGGTGAEAFF
NA NA TRBJ2-1 TRBV5-1 TGCGCCAGCAGCTTGCAGGACCTCAGGGGAGAGCAGTTCTTC CASSLQDLRGEQFF
TRBD2 NA TRBJ2-5 TRBV5-5 TGTGCCAGCAGCTGGGAGGGACGAGAGACCCAGTACTTC CASSWEGRETQYF
NA NA TRBJ1-1 TRBV2 TGTGCCAGCAGCCAGCGGACCCTAATATCGGGGACTGAAGCTTTCTTT CASSQRTLISGTEAFF
NA NA TRBJ1-4 TRBV30 TGTGCCGGCAGGGCCCCAGGTGAAAAACTGTTTTTT CAGRAPGEKLFF
NA NA TRBJ1-5 TRBV5-5 TGTGCCAGCAGCTTTTTCGCGGGAGCCAGCAATCAGCCCCAGCATTTT CASSFFAGASNQPQHF